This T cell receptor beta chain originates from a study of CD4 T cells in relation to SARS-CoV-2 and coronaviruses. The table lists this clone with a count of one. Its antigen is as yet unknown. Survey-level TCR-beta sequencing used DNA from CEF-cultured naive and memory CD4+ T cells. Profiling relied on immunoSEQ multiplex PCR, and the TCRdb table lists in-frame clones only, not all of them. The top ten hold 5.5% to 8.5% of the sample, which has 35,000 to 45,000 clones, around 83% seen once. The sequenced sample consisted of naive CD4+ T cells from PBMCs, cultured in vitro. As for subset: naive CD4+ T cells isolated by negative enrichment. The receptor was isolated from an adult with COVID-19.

CDR3 DNA: TGTGCCAGCAGCTTAACACGCCAGGGAACAGGCTACACCTTC. Protein product: CASSLTRQGTGYTF. The V and J genes are TRBV11-3 and TRBJ1-2, with a weak D call TRBD1 (5 bases). The germline V gene encodes CDR1 SGHNT and CDR2 YENEEA. CDR3 length: 14 amino acids. The V gene lost 2 bases and the J gene lost 8 bases, with 15 bases spanning the gap.